This T cell receptor (beta chain) was identified during a study of persistence of HIV-infected CD4 T cells. Trimming removed 5 bases at V and 2 bases at J, with 13 bases between. The CDR3 sequence is 15 residues long. Per the germline V gene, CDR1 is SGHTA and CDR2 is FQGNSA. Sequencing used immunoSEQ version 4 in survey mode. Sequencing used immunoSEQ multiplex PCR; TCRdb keeps in-frame clones, though not all of them. Among 30,000 to 45,000 clones listed, around 86% were seen once. Whole-study findings and limits: TCRbeta richness was lower in CMV- and Gag-responding cells than in anti-CD3/anti-CD28-responding cells.

Overlapping HIV-1 Gag 15-mer peptides at 0.8 to 1 ug per peptide per mL were used. Sorted nonresponding memory CD4+ T cells were CD40L-negative, CD69-negative, CD45RO-high. Worth noting for this clone: Its antigen is as yet unknown.

This chain connects TRBV7-2 to TRBJ1-3; D might be TRBD1 (5 bases). The clonotype comes from an adult with HIV. The donor label of this sample is uncertain. The sequenced sample was cultured CD4+ T cells from PBMCs, obtained from a patient who received antiretroviral therapy. CDR3 sequence: CASSRGTGTGNTIYF. In DNA, the CDR3 is TGTGCCAGCAGCAGAGGGACCGGTACTGGAAACACCATATATTTT.